These 25 T cell receptor beta chains were all obtained from the same sample, sequenced in a study of graft-versus-host responses after intestinal transplantation. The data were produced by immunoSEQ multiplex PCR, yet TCRdb's version contains in-frame clones alone and is incomplete. The sample includes 20,000 to 25,000 clones, approximately 93% of them seen just once. The sequencing used PBMCs, collected 156 days after intestinal transplant. These receptor sequences come from a human patient who received an intestinal transplant, so some T cells may come from the graft donor.

This clone showed up just a few times. CDR3 sequence (DNA): TGTGCCAGCAGCCTACGTGCCGCCGTACAGGGGCACACTGAAGCTTTCTTT. Protein product: CASSLRAAVQGHTEAFF. The rearrangement uses TRBV6-7 and TRBJ1-1; 7 nucleotides agree with TRBD1. TRBV6-7 is labeled an ORF, and its function is uncertain. V lost 6 bases to trimming and J lost 3 bases; unmatched junction nucleotides: 16. This CDR3 has 17 amino acids.

The J gene is TRBJ2-1, the V gene TRBV10-3; D not resolved. Trimming stripped 6 bases from V and 5 bases from J, with 14 bases between. Per the germline V gene, CDR1 is ENHRY and CDR2 is SYGVKD. This CDR3 is 14 amino acids long. CDR3 region: CAISPLKLNNEQFF. Here the CDR3 DNA reads TGTGCCATCAGCCCTCTTAAGCTGAACAATGAGCAGTTCTTC.

V usage is TRBV6-1 and J usage is TRBJ1-1; perhaps TRBD1 as D (5 bases). Trimming removed 8 bases at V and 2 bases at J, with 18 bases between. The germline CDR1 and CDR2 sequences are MNHNS and SASEGT. This CDR3 has 15 residues. CDR3 DNA: TGTGCCAGCGGGAGGGGTTTGGAGGTTAACACTGAAGCTTTCTTT. This translates into CASGRGLEVNTEAFF.

In this sample, this clone turned up once. The rearrangement uses TRBV11-2 and TRBJ2-2; D is possibly TRBD1 (5 bases). Looked up from germline, CDR1 is SGHAT and CDR2 is FQNNGV. CDR3 length: 14 residues. Trimming removed 4 bases from V and 2 bases from J, with 8 bases in between. The CDR3 region has the DNA TGTGCCAGCAGCTCGGACATCAACACCGGGGAGCTGTTTTTT. Its protein product is CASSSDINTGELFF.

The rearrangement links TRBV7-9 to TRBJ2-5; 7 bases are a match to TRBD1. The CDR3 runs 15 residues. From germline, CDR1 is SEHNR and CDR2 FQNEAQ (reference sequence). V shed 5 bases, J shed 5 bases, and the junction held 11 bases outside the gene matches. DNA of the CDR3: TGTGCCAGCAGCCCCCCGACAGGGAGAGGGGAGACCCAGTACTTC. Amino acid sequence: CASSPPTGRGETQYF.

The count of this clone is one. The V and J genes are TRBV4-2 and TRBJ2-7, with 7 bases matching TRBD2. J was trimmed by 2 bases and V by 4 bases; bases with no gene match: 5. The germline V gene encodes CDR1 LGHNA and CDR2 YNFKEQ. This CDR3 region has 14 residues. CDR3 amino acids: CASSPWEGAYEQYF. CDR3 sequence (DNA): TGTGCCAGCAGCCCATGGGAGGGAGCCTACGAGCAGTACTTC.

The chain carries TRBV7-9 and TRBJ2-5; TRBD2 might be the D (5 bases). This CDR3 has 15 residues. Germline V gene data show CDR1 as SEHNR and CDR2 as FQNEAQ (reference sequence). Trimming pared 0 bases from V and 2 bases from J, leaving 10 bases between. This CDR3 is CASSLALGEQETQYF. DNA for the CDR3: TGTGCCAGCAGCTTAGCGCTTGGGGAGCAAGAGACCCAGTACTTC.

This chain links TRBV19 with TRBJ1-2; D is ambiguous. Germline V gene data show CDR1 as LNHDA and CDR2 as SQIVND (reference sequence). The CDR3 is 13 amino acids. V was shortened by 5 bases and J by 6 bases, with 13 bases between the two germline ends. Written as DNA, the CDR3 is TGTGCCAGTAGTTCGGGGTTCGCGGATGGCTACACCTTC. The encoded protein is CASSSGFADGYTF.

The genes are TRBV19 and TRBJ2-6; weak D call: TRBD1 (5 bases). CDR1 and CDR2 from the germline V gene are LNHDA and SQIVND (reference sequence). The CDR3 runs 16 residues. V was clipped by 8 bases and J by 3 bases, with 17 bases between them. CDR3 protein: CASGWTNIGGANVLTF. The DNA of the CDR3 is TGTGCCAGTGGGTGGACAAATATCGGTGGGGCCAACGTCCTGACTTTC. The variable domain in full, completed from reference TRBV19 and TRBJ2-6, reads DGGITQSPKYLFRKEGQNVTLSCEQNLNHDAMYWYRQDPGQGLRLIYYSQIVNDFQKGDIAEGYSVSREKKESFPLTVTSAQKNPTAFYLCASGWTNIGGANVLTFGAGSRLTVL.

This chain links TRBV6-7 with TRBJ2-1, with 10 bases that match TRBD2. TRBV6-7 is recorded as an ORF, its role being uncertain. After removal of 7 bases from V and 8 bases from J, the junction contained 8 bases not matched to a gene. This CDR3 has 14 amino acids. The CDR3 coding sequence is TGTGCCAGCATCTGGGTAGCGGGAGGATATGAGCAGTTCTTC. This codes for CASIWVAGGYEQFF.

CDR3 sequence: CASSSRQGTGNTIYF. CDR3 bases: TGTGCCAGCAGCTCCCGACAAGGGACCGGAAACACCATATATTTT. The V and J genes are TRBV5-5 and TRBJ1-3; perhaps TRBD1 as D (5 bases). CDR1 is SGHKS, CDR2 YYEKEE, per germline (reference sequence). V lost 3 bases to trimming and J lost 4 bases, with 14 bases between them. This CDR3 spans 15 amino acids.

The chain recombines TRBV7-2 with TRBJ2-3; tentatively, D is TRBD2 (7 bases). Germline-derived CDR1 and CDR2 are SGHTA and FQGNSA. The V end lost 3 bases, the J end lost 3 bases, and 19 bases lay between the germline ends. This CDR3 has 17 amino acids. The DNA of the CDR3 is TGTGCCAGCAGCTTTCTAGGTGTGGGGGGGCTAACAGATACGCAGTATTTT. It yields the protein CASSFLGVGGLTDTQYF. The variable domain in full, completed from reference TRBV7-2 and TRBJ2-3, reads GAGVSQSPSNKVTEKGKDVELRCDPISGHTALYWYRQSLGQGLEFLIYFQGNSAPDKSGLPSDRFSAERTGGSVSTLTIQRTQQEDSAVYLCASSFLGVGGLTDTQYFGPGTRLTVL.

The V and J genes are TRBV7-8 and TRBJ1-1, with TRBD1 as a possible D gene (6 bases). Deletions cut 5 bases from V and 4 bases from J, with 17 bases between. CDR1 and CDR2 from the germline V gene are SGHVS and FQNEAQ. The length of the CDR3 is 15 residues. CDR3 nucleotide sequence: TGTGCCAGCAGCCCGACGACAGGTTGGAGCACTGAAGCTTTCTTT. This codes for CASSPTTGWSTEAFF.

The V and J genes are TRBV5-1 and TRBJ2-7; the D is unclear. This CDR3 has 14 residues. V gave up 0 bases and J gave up 3 bases, with 10 bases separating them. The germline gives CDR1 SGHRS, CDR2 YFSETQ. The CDR3 DNA follows: TGCGCCAGCAGCTTGGACCTCCAGTACTACGAGCAGTACTTC. It encodes CASSLDLQYYEQYF.

V is TRBV7-8 and J is TRBJ2-3, with TRBD2 matching 9 bases. This CDR3 contains 15 residues. The J segment lost 6 bases and the V segment lost 4 bases, leaving 8 bases of the junction unmatched. Germline loops: CDR1 SGHVS, CDR2 FQNEAQ. The CDR3 bases are TGTGCCAGCAGCTCTCTAGCGGGATCGACGGATACGCAGTATTTT. Translated: CASSSLAGSTDTQYF.

The CDR3 here is CASSLGQGIYNEQFF. The CDR3 region has the DNA TGTGCCAGCAGCTTGGGACAGGGGATCTACAATGAGCAGTTCTTC. This chain uses TRBV11-2 with TRBJ2-1; TRBD1 agrees at 10 bases. Trimming took 3 bases from V and 3 from J; bases not matched to a gene: 2. The CDR3 runs 15 residues. Germline V gene sequence: CDR1 SGHAT, CDR2 FQNNGV.

V usage is TRBV6-1 and J usage is TRBJ2-2; no clear D. Between the trimmed V and J ends, which lost 5 bases and 7 bases, there was a span of 2 bases. Germline V CDR1 and CDR2: MNHNS, SASEGT. The CDR3 runs to 10 residues. CDR3: CASSHGELFF. Here the CDR3 DNA reads TGTGCCAGCAGTCACGGGGAGCTGTTTTTT.

The rearrangement links TRBV25-1 to TRBJ1-3; unclear D gene. Germline-derived CDR1 and CDR2 are MGHDK and SYGVNS. V gave up 4 bases and J gave up 0 bases, with 13 bases separating them. CDR3 length: 16 amino acids. The CDR3 sequence: CASSGGGESSGNTIYF. The CDR3 region has the DNA TGTGCCAGCAGTGGAGGCGGGGAAAGCTCTGGAAACACCATATATTTT.

The J gene is TRBJ2-5, the V gene TRBV7-9; possibly TRBD1 or TRBD2 for D (5 bases each). The CDR3 covers 16 residues. The V gene lost 5 bases and the J gene lost 5 bases, with 21 bases spanning the gap. Germline CDR1 is SEHNR and CDR2 is FQNEAQ (reference sequence). CDR3 DNA: TGTGCCAGCAGCCCCCGGGACCCTCAGTACCCGGAGACCCAGTACTTC. It translates to CASSPRDPQYPETQYF.

The V call is TRBV7-2, the J call TRBJ2-7; 11 bases align to TRBD2. The germline V gene has CDR1 SGHTA and CDR2 FQGNSA. The CDR3 is made up of 16 amino acids. The V and J ends lost 2 bases and 4 bases, in that order; junction bases with no gene match: 7. The CDR3 coding sequence is TGTGCCAGCAGCTTATCCCATACTAGCGGGGGATACGAGCAGTACTTC. Translated: CASSLSHTSGGYEQYF.

This chain links TRBV4-1 with TRBJ2-6; D remains ambiguous. Germline CDR1 MGHRA, CDR2 YSYEKL. V lost 2 bases and J lost 0, with 14 bases in between. The CDR3 has 18 amino acids. The CDR3 region is CASSQNGIWVSGANVLTF. The CDR3 DNA reads as TGCGCCAGCAGCCAAAATGGGATCTGGGTCTCTGGGGCCAACGTCCTGACTTTC.

The chain links TRBV27 to TRBJ2-1; 11 nucleotides match TRBD2. V lost 7 bases to trimming and J lost 6 bases; unmatched junction nucleotides: 8. The germline V gene has CDR1 MNHEY and CDR2 SMNVEV (reference sequence). CDR3 length: 15 residues. CDR3 protein: CASTRGTSGLNEQFF. DNA of the CDR3: TGTGCCAGCACCCGAGGGACTAGCGGACTCAATGAGCAGTTCTTC.

The rearrangement links TRBV28 to TRBJ2-6; 7 bases fit TRBD1. CDR1 is MDHEN, CDR2 SYDVKM, per germline. The CDR3 covers 15 residues. The trim removed 5 bases at V and 4 bases at J, leaving 5 bases unmatched. The CDR3: CASSHRGSGANVLTF. In nucleotides, the CDR3 is TGTGCCAGCAGTCACAGGGGATCCGGGGCCAACGTCCTGACTTTC.

The chain recombines TRBV7-2 with TRBJ2-5; D uncertain. V was pared by 5 bases and J by 4 bases, with 17 bases between. The germline gives CDR1 SGHTA, CDR2 FQGNSA. The CDR3 runs to 15 residues. The CDR3 sequence is CASSPHEGLVETQYF. Here the CDR3 DNA reads TGTGCCAGCAGCCCGCACGAAGGGTTGGTAGAGACCCAGTACTTC. The variable domain in full, completed from reference TRBV7-2 and TRBJ2-5, reads GAGVSQSPSNKVTEKGKDVELRCDPISGHTALYWYRQSLGQGLEFLIYFQGNSAPDKSGLPSDRFSAERTGGSVSTLTIQRTQQEDSAVYLCASSPHEGLVETQYFGPGTRLLVL.

V is TRBV30 and J is TRBJ1-2; no clear D. CDR3 length: 12 residues. Germline lookup yields CDR1 GTSNPN and CDR2 SVGIG (reference sequence). The germline V and J ends were trimmed by 2 bases and 8 bases, with 12 bases remaining between them. CDR3 in DNA: TGTGCCTGGAGTATTATGGGCGGGGGCTACACCTTC. The encoded protein is CAWSIMGGGYTF.